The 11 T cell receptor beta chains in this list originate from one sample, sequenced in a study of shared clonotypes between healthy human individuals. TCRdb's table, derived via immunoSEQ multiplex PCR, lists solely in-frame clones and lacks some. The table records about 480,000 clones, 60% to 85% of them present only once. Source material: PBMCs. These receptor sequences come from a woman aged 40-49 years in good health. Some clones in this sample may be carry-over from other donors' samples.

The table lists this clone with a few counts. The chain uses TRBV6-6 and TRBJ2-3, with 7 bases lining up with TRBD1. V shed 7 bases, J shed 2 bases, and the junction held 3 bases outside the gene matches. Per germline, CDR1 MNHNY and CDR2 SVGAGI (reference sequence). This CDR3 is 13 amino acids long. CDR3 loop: CASTGQITDTQYF. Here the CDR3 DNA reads TGTGCCAGCACGGGACAGATCACAGATACGCAGTATTTT.

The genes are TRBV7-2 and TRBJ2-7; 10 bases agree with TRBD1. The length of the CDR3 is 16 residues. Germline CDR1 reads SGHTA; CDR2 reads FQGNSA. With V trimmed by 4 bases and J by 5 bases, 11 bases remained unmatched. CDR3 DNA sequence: TGTGCCAGCAGCTCGGGGCCCTCCGGGACAGGGGACGAGCAGTACTTC. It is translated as CASSSGPSGTGDEQYF.

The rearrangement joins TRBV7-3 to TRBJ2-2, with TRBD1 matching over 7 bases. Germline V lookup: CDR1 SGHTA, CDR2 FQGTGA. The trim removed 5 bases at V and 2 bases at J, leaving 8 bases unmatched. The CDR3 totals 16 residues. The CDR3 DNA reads TGTGCCAGCAGCAGATCGGGACAGCTAAACACCGGGGAGCTGTTTTTT. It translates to CASSRSGQLNTGELFF.

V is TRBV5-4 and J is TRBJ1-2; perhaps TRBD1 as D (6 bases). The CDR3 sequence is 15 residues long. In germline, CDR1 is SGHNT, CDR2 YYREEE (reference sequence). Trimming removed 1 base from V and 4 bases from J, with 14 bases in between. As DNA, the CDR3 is TGTGCCAGCAGCTTGTCGGTTGGGGGCGGCTATGGCTACACCTTC. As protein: CASSLSVGGGYGYTF.

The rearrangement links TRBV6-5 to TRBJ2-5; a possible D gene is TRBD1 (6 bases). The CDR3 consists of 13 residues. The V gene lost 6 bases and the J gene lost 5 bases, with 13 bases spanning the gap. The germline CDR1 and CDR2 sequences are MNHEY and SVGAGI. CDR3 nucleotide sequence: TGTGCCAGCAGCGGACAGCTTGGGGAGACCCAGTACTTC. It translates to CASSGQLGETQYF.

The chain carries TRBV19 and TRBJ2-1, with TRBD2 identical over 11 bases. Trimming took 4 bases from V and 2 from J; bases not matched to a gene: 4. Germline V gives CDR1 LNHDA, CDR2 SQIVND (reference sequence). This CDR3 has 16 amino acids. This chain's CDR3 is CASSTGTSGTYNEQFF. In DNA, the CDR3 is TGTGCCAGTAGTACCGGGACTAGCGGAACCTACAATGAGCAGTTCTTC. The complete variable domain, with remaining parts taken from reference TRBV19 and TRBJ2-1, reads DGGITQSPKYLFRKEGQNVTLSCEQNLNHDAMYWYRQDPGQGLRLIYYSQIVNDFQKGDIAEGYSVSREKKESFPLTVTSAQKNPTAFYLCASSTGTSGTYNEQFFGPGTRLTVL.

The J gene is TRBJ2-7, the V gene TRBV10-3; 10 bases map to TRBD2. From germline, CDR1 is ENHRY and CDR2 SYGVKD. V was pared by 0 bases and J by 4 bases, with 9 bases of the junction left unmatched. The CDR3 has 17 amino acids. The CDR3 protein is CAISESSPSGSVYEQYF. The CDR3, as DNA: TGTGCCATCAGTGAGTCGAGCCCTAGCGGGAGTGTTTACGAGCAGTACTTC.

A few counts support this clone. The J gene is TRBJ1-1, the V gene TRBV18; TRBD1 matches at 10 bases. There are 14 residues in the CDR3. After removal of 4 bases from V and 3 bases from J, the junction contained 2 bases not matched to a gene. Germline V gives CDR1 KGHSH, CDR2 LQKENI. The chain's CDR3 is CASSQGTGDTEAFF. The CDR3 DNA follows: TGTGCCAGCTCACAAGGGACAGGGGACACTGAAGCTTTCTTT.

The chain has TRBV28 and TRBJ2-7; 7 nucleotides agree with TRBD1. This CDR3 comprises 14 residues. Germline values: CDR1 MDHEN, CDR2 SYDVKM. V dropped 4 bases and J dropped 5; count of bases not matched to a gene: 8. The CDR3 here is CASSSLDRLNEQYF. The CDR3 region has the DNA TGTGCCAGCAGTTCATTGGACAGGCTGAACGAGCAGTACTTC.

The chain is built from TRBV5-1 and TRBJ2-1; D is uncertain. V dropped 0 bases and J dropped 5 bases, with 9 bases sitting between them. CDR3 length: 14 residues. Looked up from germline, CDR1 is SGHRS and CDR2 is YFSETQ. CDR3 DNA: TGCGCCAGCAGCTTGGAGGGTACGGACAATGAGCAGTTCTTC. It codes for CASSLEGTDNEQFF.

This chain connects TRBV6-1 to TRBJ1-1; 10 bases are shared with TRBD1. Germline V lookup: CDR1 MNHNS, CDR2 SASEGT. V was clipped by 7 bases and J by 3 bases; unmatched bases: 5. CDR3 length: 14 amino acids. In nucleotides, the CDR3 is TGTGCCAGCATCGGGACAGGGGCGGACACTGAAGCTTTCTTT. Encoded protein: CASIGTGADTEAFF.